The TCR beta chain under discussion was sequenced for a study of T cell repertoires in cytomegalovirus infection. As concerns this clonotype: The antigen remains undetermined.

The CDR3 has 15 residues. Trimming cost V 4 bases and J 7 bases, with 18 bases left between them. One entry per CDR3 protein results from TCRdb running MiXCR on the reads. The sample gives about 700,000 distinct CDR3 sequences, roughly a third of which show up once; 18% is in the top ten. This clonotype originated in a human donor in good health (CMV status not recorded). Some clones in this sample may be carry-over from other donors' samples. V usage is TRBV7-1 and J usage is TRBJ2-3; D unresolved. TRBV7-1 is an open reading frame, and its role is uncertain. The sequenced sample was cultured PBMCs, obtained from culture after CMV antigen stimulation. CDR3 DNA sequence: TGTGCCAGCAGCTTCCGCGCTGAGGTATCGCATACGCAGTATTTT. Translating gives CASSFRAEVSHTQYF.